This T cell receptor (beta chain) was recovered during a study of early T cells in non-severe SARS-CoV-2 infection. Looking at the study overall: The study sequenced bulk RNA from unsorted whole blood, with chains unpaired.

Per germline, CDR1 SGHRS and CDR2 YFSETQ. This CDR3 has 13 amino acids. V dropped 1 base and J dropped 7 bases, with 9 bases sitting between them. Each single cDNA molecule received a unique molecular identifier. TCRdb reanalysed the 5' RACE reads using MiXCR and keeps one entry per CDR3 protein. Here the sample spans around 84,000 distinct CDR3 sequences, about 12% being singletons. The rearrangement links TRBV5-1 to TRBJ2-1; D possibly corresponds to TRBD2 (6 bases). The clonotype originates from an adult who was a healthcare worker with PCR-confirmed SARS-CoV-2 infection or an uninfected control (not recorded which). Input material: whole blood. Here the CDR3 DNA reads TGCGCCAGCAGCTTGCTCCGGGAGAATGAGCAGTTCTTC. It encodes CASSLLRENEQFF.